This TCR beta chain was profiled in a study of a mutant IDH1 vaccine in newly diagnosed glioma. Study in general: The first vaccination came 4-6 weeks after radiotherapy alone, or with temozolomide cycles. The treated group averaged approximately 42 years old and was about 60% male, about 40% female. Study-wide findings and caveats: Pseudoprogression seemingly bore no relation to changes in top peripheral T cell clonotypes.

This CDR3 contains 13 residues. Deletions cut 8 bases from V and 4 bases from J, with 13 bases between. The germline gives CDR1 SGHRS, CDR2 YFSETQ. The time point was: week 5, during vaccination. The vaccine gave 300 ug of a 20-mer mutant IDH1 peptide subcutaneously per dose. Comments on this clone: The antigen remains unidentified.

Generated by immunoSEQ multiplex PCR, the TCRdb table keeps only in-frame clones and is missing some. The data hold 75,000 to 85,000 clones, with 75% to 95% observed a single time. The receptor's source is a woman in her forties or fifties with glioma. The rearrangement uses TRBV5-1 and TRBJ1-5; no clear D. Specimen: PBMCs, collected from a glioma patient whose treatment included an IDH1 peptide vaccine. The CDR3 sequence: CASRTDRNQPQHF. CDR3 bases: TGCGCCAGTCGGACCGATAGAAATCAGCCCCAGCATTTT.